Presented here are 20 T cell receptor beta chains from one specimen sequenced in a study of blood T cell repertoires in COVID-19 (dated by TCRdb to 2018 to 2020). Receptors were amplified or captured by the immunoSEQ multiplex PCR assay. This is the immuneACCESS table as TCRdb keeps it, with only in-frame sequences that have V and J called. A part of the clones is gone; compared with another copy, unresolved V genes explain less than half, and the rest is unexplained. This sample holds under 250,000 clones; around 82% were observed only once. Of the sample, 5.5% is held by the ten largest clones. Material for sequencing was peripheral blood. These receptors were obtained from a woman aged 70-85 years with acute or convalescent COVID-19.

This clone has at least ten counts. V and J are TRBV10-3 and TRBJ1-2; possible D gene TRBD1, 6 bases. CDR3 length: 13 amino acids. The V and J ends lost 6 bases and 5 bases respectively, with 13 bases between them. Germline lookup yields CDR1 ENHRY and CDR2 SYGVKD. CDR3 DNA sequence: TGTGCCATCAGGCCAGTACAGGGTTATGGCTACACCTTC. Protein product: CAIRPVQGYGYTF.

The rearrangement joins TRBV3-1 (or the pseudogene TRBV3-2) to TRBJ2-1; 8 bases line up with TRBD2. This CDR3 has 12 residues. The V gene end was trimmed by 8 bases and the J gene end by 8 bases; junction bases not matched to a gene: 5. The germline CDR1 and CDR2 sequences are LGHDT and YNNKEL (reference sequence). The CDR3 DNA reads TGTGCCAGCGGCGGGGGGACCGATGAGCAGTTCTTC. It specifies CASGGGTDEQFF.

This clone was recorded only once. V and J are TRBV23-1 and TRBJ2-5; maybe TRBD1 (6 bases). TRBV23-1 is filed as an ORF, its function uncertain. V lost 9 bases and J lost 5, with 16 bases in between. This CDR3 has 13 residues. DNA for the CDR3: TGCGCCAGGGGGGCAGGGTGGGGCGAGACCCAGTACTTC. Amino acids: CARGAGWGETQYF.

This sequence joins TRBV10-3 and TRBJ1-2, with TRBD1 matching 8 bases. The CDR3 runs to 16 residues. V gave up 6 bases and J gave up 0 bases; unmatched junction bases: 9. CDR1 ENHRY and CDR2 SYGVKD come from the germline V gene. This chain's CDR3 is CAISPGTGQSNYGYTF. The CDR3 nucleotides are TGTGCCATCAGCCCCGGGACAGGACAATCTAACTATGGCTACACCTTC.

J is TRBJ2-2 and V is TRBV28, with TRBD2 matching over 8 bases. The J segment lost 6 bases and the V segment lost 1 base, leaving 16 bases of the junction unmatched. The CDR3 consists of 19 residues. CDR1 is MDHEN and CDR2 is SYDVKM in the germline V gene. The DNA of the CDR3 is TGTGCCAGCAGTTTATCCTATTTCGGGGGCGGGAGGAAGTCCGGGGAGCTGTTTTTT. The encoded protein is CASSLSYFGGGRKSGELFF.

CDR3 loop: CASSTFMVGTYNEQFF. As DNA, the CDR3 is TGTGCCAGCAGTACTTTTATGGTGGGCACCTACAATGAGCAGTTCTTC. The V gene is TRBV2, the J gene TRBJ2-1; the D is unclear. The CDR3 has 16 amino acids. V was pared by 5 bases and J by 2 bases, with 16 bases between. Germline CDR1 and CDR2: SNHLY and FYNNEI.

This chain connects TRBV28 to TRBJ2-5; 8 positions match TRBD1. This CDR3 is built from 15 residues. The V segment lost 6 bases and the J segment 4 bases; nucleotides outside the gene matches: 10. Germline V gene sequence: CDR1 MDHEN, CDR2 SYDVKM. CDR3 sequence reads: CASRKRDRPLETQYF. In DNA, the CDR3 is TGTGCCAGCAGAAAAAGGGACAGGCCATTAGAGACCCAGTACTTC.

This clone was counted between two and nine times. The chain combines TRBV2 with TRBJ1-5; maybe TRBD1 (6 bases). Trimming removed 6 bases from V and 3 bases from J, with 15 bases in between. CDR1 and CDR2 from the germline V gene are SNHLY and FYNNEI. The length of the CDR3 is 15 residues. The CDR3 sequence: CASRAQTGPNQPQHF. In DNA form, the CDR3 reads TGTGCCAGCAGGGCCCAGACAGGTCCCAATCAGCCCCAGCATTTT.

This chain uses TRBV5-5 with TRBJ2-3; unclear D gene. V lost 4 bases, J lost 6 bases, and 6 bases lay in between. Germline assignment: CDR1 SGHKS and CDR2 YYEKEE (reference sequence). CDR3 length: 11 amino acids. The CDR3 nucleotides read TGTGCCAGCAGCGTCCGGGATACGCAGTATTTT. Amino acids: CASSVRDTQYF.

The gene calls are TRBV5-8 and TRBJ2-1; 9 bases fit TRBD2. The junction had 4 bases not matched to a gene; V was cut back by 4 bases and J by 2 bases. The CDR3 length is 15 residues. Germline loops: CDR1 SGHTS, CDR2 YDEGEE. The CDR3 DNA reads TGTGCCAGCAGCCCGGGACTAGCCCCCTACAATGAGCAGTTCTTC. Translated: CASSPGLAPYNEQFF. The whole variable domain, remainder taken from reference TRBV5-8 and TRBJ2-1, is EAGVTQSPTHLIKTRGQQATLRCSPISGHTSVYWYQQALGLGLQFLLWYDEGEERNRGNFPPRFSGRQFPNYSSELNVNALELEDSALYLCASSPGLAPYNEQFFGPGTRLTVL.

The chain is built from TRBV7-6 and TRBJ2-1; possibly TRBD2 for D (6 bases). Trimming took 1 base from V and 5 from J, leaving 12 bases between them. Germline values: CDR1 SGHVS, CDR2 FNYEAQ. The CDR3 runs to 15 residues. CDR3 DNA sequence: TGTGCCAGCAGCTTAGTGTCTCTAGCGAACAATGAGCAGTTCTTC. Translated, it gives CASSLVSLANNEQFF.

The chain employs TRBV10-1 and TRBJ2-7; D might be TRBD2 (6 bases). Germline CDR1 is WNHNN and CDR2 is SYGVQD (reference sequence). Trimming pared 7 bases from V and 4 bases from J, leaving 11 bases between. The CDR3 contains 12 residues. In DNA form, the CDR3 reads TGCGCCAGCACGGCGGGGAATTACGAGCAGTACTTC. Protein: CASTAGNYEQYF.

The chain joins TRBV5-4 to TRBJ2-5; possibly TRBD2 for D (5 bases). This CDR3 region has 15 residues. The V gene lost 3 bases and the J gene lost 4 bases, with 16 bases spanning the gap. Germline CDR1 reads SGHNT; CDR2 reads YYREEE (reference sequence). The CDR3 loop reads CASSSEPEALETQYF. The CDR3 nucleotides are TGTGCCAGCAGCTCGGAACCGGAGGCGTTAGAGACCCAGTACTTC.

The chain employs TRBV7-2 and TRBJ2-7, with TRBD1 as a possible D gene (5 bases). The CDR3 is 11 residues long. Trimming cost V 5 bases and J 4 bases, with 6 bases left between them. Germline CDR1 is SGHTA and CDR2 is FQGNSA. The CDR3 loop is CASSRQYEQYF. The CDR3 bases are TGTGCCAGCAGCCGACAGTACGAGCAGTACTTC.

CDR3 DNA: TGTGCCAGCAGCCAGGGGACTAGCGGGAGTGGAGAGACCCAGTACTTC. This gives the protein CASSQGTSGSGETQYF. The chain joins TRBV3-1 (or the pseudogene TRBV3-2) to TRBJ2-5; 14 bases match TRBD2. From germline, CDR1 is LGHDT and CDR2 YNNKEL (reference sequence). This CDR3 is 16 amino acids long. V lost 3 bases, J lost 4 bases, and 4 bases stayed unmatched.

The DNA for the CDR3 is TGTGCCAGCAGTGAACGGACAGGGGGTTCGCAGTATTTT. Its protein product is CASSERTGGSQYF. The rearrangement uses TRBV2 and TRBJ2-3; the match to TRBD1 covers 10 bases. The CDR3 runs 13 residues. Germline values: CDR1 SNHLY, CDR2 FYNNEI. J lost 10 bases, V lost 2 bases, and 3 bases had no gene match.

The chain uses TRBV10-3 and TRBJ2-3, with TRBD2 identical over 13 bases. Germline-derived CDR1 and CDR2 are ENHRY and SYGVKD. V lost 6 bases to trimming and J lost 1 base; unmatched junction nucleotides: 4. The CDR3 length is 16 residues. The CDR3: CAIRTGLAGGTDTQYF. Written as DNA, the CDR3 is TGTGCCATCAGGACCGGACTAGCGGGAGGCACAGATACGCAGTATTTT.

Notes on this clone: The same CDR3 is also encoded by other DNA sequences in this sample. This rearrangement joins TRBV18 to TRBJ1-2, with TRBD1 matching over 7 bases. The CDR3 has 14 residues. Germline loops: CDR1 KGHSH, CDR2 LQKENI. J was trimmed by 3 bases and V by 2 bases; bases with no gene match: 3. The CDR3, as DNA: TGTGCCAGCTCACCAGGAGGGGGCGACTATGGCTACACCTTC. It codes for CASSPGGGDYGYTF.

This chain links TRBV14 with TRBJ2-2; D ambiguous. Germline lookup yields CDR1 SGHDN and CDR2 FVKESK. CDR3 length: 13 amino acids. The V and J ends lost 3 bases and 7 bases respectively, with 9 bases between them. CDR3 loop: CASSQVFSGELFF. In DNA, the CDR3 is TGTGCCAGCAGCCAGGTTTTTAGCGGGGAGCTGTTTTTT.

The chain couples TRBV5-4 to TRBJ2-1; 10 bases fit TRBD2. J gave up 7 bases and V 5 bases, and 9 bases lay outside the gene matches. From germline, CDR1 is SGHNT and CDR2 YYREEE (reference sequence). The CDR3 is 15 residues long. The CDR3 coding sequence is TGTGCCAGCAGTCCCGGGGCTAGCGGGAGTAATGAGCAGTTCTTC. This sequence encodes CASSPGASGSNEQFF.